This T cell receptor beta chain was captured by sequencing in a study of response to subunit inactivated influenza vaccine. Study conclusions and caveats: The authors proposed limited new T cell recruitment per seasonal influenza vaccination.

Notes on this clonotype: Antigen specificity is unknown.

V lost 8 bases, J lost 7 bases, and 15 bases lay in between. The CDR3 length is 12 residues. Germline V gene lookup returns CDR1 MNHNS and CDR2 SASEGT. TCRdb called the RT-PCR reads again in MiXCR, with one record for every CDR3 protein. The repertoire includes about 780,000 distinct CDR3 sequences, less than 20% of them detected once, and roughly 11% sits in the top ten. This chain joins TRBV6-1 and TRBJ2-7; D is perhaps TRBD1 (6 bases). Sequenced material: PBMCs from blood, taken about 5 days after vaccination. The TCR originated in a man aged 50 to 59 who received an inactivated influenza vaccine. The CDR3 DNA follows: TGTGCCAGCGGCGGCAGGGGCCTGGAGCAGTACTTC. This gives the protein CASGGRGLEQYF.